This T cell receptor beta chain stems from a study of early stage breast cancer tumors. Whole-study context: About 80% of the 16 invasive tumors were ER+, PR+ and HER2-. Notes on the study in general: Compared with adjacent normal breast, tumors showed about 2.4-fold denser, more clonal T cells. Commonly generated sequences made up most enriched TCRB sequences shared between patients.

This clone has a single count. The antigen remains undetermined. TCRdb's table, derived via immunoSEQ multiplex PCR, lists solely in-frame clones and lacks some. In the table there are about 72,000 clones, under 85% of which are singletons. Germline values: CDR1 MDHEN, CDR2 SYDVKM. The CDR3 is 13 amino acids. The V and J ends lost 5 bases and 7 bases, in that order; junction bases with no gene match: 4. The receptor was isolated from a person aged 55 to 75 with breast cancer. The V call is TRBV28, the J call TRBJ1-4; 7 positions agree with TRBD1. Specimen: blood. The CDR3 loop reads CASSTTGVEKLFF. The DNA for the CDR3 is TGTGCCAGCAGTACCACAGGGGTTGAAAAACTGTTTTTT. The variable domain in full, completed from reference TRBV28 and TRBJ1-4, reads DVKVTQSSRYLVKRTGEKVFLECVQDMDHENMFWYRQDPGLGLRLIYFSYDVKMKEKGDIPEGYSVSREKKERFSLILESASTNQTSMYLCASSTTGVEKLFFGSGTQLSVL.